This T cell receptor beta chain was observed in a study of OX40 agonist ivuxolimab in advanced cancers. Describing the broader study: Ivuxolimab, which targeted the costimulatory receptor OX40 (CD134), was an agonistic, fully human IgG2 monoclonal antibody. A male proportion of roughly 80% and a mean age of around 60 years, ranging from roughly 23 to 80, were recorded for the dose-escalation cohort. Among the roughly 50 dose-escalation patients, about 20 had hepatocellular carcinoma, around 15 melanoma, 9 renal cell carcinoma and 9 head and neck cancer. Partial responses occurred in three dose-escalation patients, of whom one had hepatocellular carcinoma and two had cutaneous melanoma. Peripheral TCRbeta sequencing was intended to test whether TCR sequence diversity was altered and clonal T-cell expansion was caused by ivuxolimab. The monotherapy dose-escalation portion (N of about 49 patients) of the phase I ivuxolimab trial is reported in the paper. Intravenous ivuxolimab was administered to patients every 2 weeks at six dose levels: 0.01, 0.1, 0.3, 1.5, 3 and 10 mg/kg. Prior anti-PD-1, anti-PD-L1 or anti-CTLA-4 therapy was permitted, and checkpoint inhibitors had been received by about 36% of dose-escalation patients. The paper's findings and limits, for the study overall: Antigen specificity was not determined for the clonally expanded peripheral T cells. Low levels of normalized T-cell clonal expansion were also seen in some patients who did not respond. At doses of 0.1 to 3.0 mg/kg, clonal expansion of both CD4+ and CD8+ T cells in blood was seen between baseline and week 6. In the 0.1-3.0 mg/kg groups, partial responders were among the patients with the lowest normalized peripheral clonal expansion, particularly in CD8+ T cells. After ivuxolimab, expanded clones were on average more numerous among CD8+ T cells than among CD4+ T cells.

The CDR3 goes from the cysteine to the phenylalanine over 11 residues. Here the CDR3 DNA is all that survives: 33 bases in frame from base 1. At the junction V is shortened by 7 bases and J by 4 bases, with 6 bases in between. The germline V gene gives CDR1 as MNHEY and CDR2 as SVGAGI. Genomic DNA was extracted from sorted cells for sequencing of the TCRbeta CDR3 region. The immunoSEQ Assay was used for sequencing of TCRbeta CDR3 regions. TCRdb carries this immuneACCESS record with in-frame sequences only. Its versions omit some clonotypes, under half of them owing to an unresolved V gene in the studies checked, with the rest unexplained. The sample table shows 90,000 to 95,000 clones, and 87% are seen once. The ten largest make up 3.5% to 5.5% of the sample. The trial excluded patients who had a history of autoimmune disease or were on systemic immunosuppression. In every dose cohort, peripheral blood was drawn for TCR sequencing at baseline, cycle 4 day 1, and cycle 7 day 1. The samples were taken from a phase I, first-in-human, multicenter, open-label dose-escalation trial of ivuxolimab. Adults with locally advanced or metastatic melanoma, renal cell carcinoma, hepatocellular carcinoma or head and neck squamous cell carcinoma were enrolled in the trial. Before TCR sequencing, CD4+ and CD8+ T cells were separately sorted from peripheral blood.

To note about this clone: The specificity of this receptor is unknown. No much larger clone is present one base from it, and per-base qualities are unavailable.

This specimen consisted of CD4+ or CD8+ T cells sorted from blood, obtained in a trial of the OX40 agonist ivuxolimab. In this chain, TRBV6-5 is recombined with TRBJ2-3, with the identity of the D gene unclear. The TCR originated in an adult with an advanced solid tumor such as melanoma, head and neck, liver or kidney cancer. The nucleotides read TGTGCCAGCACCCGATCAGATACGCAGTATTTT. It is translated as CASTRSDTQYF.